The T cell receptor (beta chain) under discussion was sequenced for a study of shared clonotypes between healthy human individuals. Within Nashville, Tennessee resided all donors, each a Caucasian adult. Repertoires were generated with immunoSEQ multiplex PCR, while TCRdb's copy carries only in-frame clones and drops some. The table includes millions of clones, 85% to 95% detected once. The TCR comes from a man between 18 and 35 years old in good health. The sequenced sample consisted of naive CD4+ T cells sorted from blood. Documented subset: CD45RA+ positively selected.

CDR3 nucleotides: TGTGCCACTAGGGGGGAGACTGAAGCTTTCTTT. Protein: CATRGETEAFF. This chain connects TRBV28 to TRBJ1-1, with a weak D call TRBD1 (6 bases). V lost 10 bases, J lost 5 bases, and 11 bases lay in between. From germline, CDR1 is MDHEN and CDR2 SYDVKM. This CDR3 spans 11 amino acids. The variable domain in full, completed from reference TRBV28 and TRBJ1-1, reads DVKVTQSSRYLVKRTGEKVFLECVQDMDHENMFWYRQDPGLGLRLIYFSYDVKMKEKGDIPEGYSVSREKKERFSLILESASTNQTSMYLCATRGETEAFFGQGTRLTVV.